A selection of T cell receptor beta chains follows, all from one sample in a study of technical replicates of blood from a handful of donors. The table came from immunoSEQ multiplex PCR; TCRdb's copy has only in-frame clones and leaves some out. The sample includes 100,000 or so clones, 90% to 97% seen only once; the top ten take roughly 0.39%. Sequencing used T cells isolated from PBMCs. Receptors were obtained from a human donor in good health. Each CDR3 is given with its conserved first and last residue. Fields, in order: V gene, CDR3 length, D gene, J gene, clone size, CDR3 DNA, CDR3 protein. The D gene is left open where the match is weak. Not all rows give a size; the values are once, few, many and, for expanded clones, a class.

V gene: TRBV28
CDR3 length: 16
D gene: TRBD2
J gene: TRBJ2-1
clone size: -
CDR3 DNA: TGTGCCAGCAGTGTACTTATAGCGGGCTCCTACAATGAGCAGTTCTTC
CDR3 protein: CASSVLIAGSYNEQFF

V gene: TRBV30
CDR3 length: 13
D gene: -
J gene: TRBJ1-5
clone size: -
CDR3 DNA: TGTGCCTGGAGTGTAGCAGGGAAACAGCCCCAGCATTTT
CDR3 protein: CAWSVAGKQPQHF

V gene: TRBV6-5
CDR3 length: 15
D gene: -
J gene: TRBJ1-5
clone size: -
CDR3 DNA: TGTGCCAGCAGTTACTGGACAGCAGGCAATCAGCCCCAGCATTTT
CDR3 protein: CASSYWTAGNQPQHF

V gene: TRBV9
CDR3 length: 15
D gene: TRBD2
J gene: TRBJ2-7
clone size: -
CDR3 DNA: TGTGCCAGCAGCGCAGGACTAGCGGGGTCCTACGAGCAGTACTTC
CDR3 protein: CASSAGLAGSYEQYF

V gene: TRBV5-1
CDR3 length: 15
D gene: -
J gene: TRBJ1-1
clone size: many
CDR3 DNA: TGCGCCAGCAGCCCAAGGACAGACCGGAACACTGAAGCTTTCTTT
CDR3 protein: CASSPRTDRNTEAFF

V gene: TRBV2
CDR3 length: 12
D gene: -
J gene: TRBJ1-1
clone size: -
CDR3 DNA: TGTGCCAGAAAACCGCGGGGCACTGAAGCTTTCTTT
CDR3 protein: CARKPRGTEAFF

V gene: TRBV30
CDR3 length: 15
D gene: TRBD2
J gene: TRBJ2-7
clone size: -
CDR3 DNA: TGTGCCTGGAGTGTGGCTAGCGGGAGTAGCTACGAGCAGTACTTC
CDR3 protein: CAWSVASGSSYEQYF

V gene: TRBV27
CDR3 length: 13
D gene: -
J gene: TRBJ1-2
clone size: -
CDR3 DNA: TGTGCCAGCAGGAATAGACAGGTCAATGGCTACACCTTC
CDR3 protein: CASRNRQVNGYTF

V gene: TRBV5-1
CDR3 length: 14
D gene: -
J gene: TRBJ2-1
clone size: -
CDR3 DNA: TGCGCCAGCAGCTTGGGTGAGGAAGTCCCCGAGCAGTTCTTC
CDR3 protein: CASSLGEEVPEQFF

V gene: TRBV5-6
CDR3 length: 13
D gene: -
J gene: TRBJ2-7
clone size: -
CDR3 DNA: TGTGCCAGCAGCCCAGCGGTAGGCTACGAGCAGTACTTC
CDR3 protein: CASSPAVGYEQYF

V gene: TRBV9
CDR3 length: 17
D gene: -
J gene: TRBJ2-3
clone size: -
CDR3 DNA: TGTGCCAGCAGCGTAGAAGGAGGAGGGAGTGGCACAGATACGCAGTATTTT
CDR3 protein: CASSVEGGGSGTDTQYF

V gene: TRBV6-5
CDR3 length: 14
D gene: -
J gene: TRBJ2-1
clone size: -
CDR3 DNA: TGTGCCAGCAGTTACTCGAGAGGAAACAATGAGCAGTTCTTC
CDR3 protein: CASSYSRGNNEQFF

V gene: TRBV27
CDR3 length: 14
D gene: -
J gene: TRBJ2-3
clone size: -
CDR3 DNA: TGTGCCAGCAGTTCTCCCTCAGGGGCAGATACGCAGTATTTT
CDR3 protein: CASSSPSGADTQYF

V gene: TRBV4-1
CDR3 length: 13
D gene: TRBD1
J gene: TRBJ2-1
clone size: -
CDR3 DNA: TGCGCCAGCACCCTCTCAGGGGGCAGGGAGCAGTTCTTC
CDR3 protein: CASTLSGGREQFF

V gene: TRBV10-3
CDR3 length: 12
D gene: TRBD1
J gene: TRBJ2-7
clone size: -
CDR3 DNA: TGTGCCATCAGGGAAACAGGGGACGAGCAGTACTTC
CDR3 protein: CAIRETGDEQYF

V gene: TRBV4-1
CDR3 length: 15
D gene: TRBD2
J gene: TRBJ2-3
clone size: once
CDR3 DNA: TGCGCCAGCAGCCAAGGGACTAGCGGGAGGGATACGCAGTATTTT
CDR3 protein: CASSQGTSGRDTQYF

V gene: TRBV13
CDR3 length: 15
D gene: TRBD2
J gene: TRBJ2-7
clone size: -
CDR3 DNA: TGTGCCAGCAGCTTATATGGCGGGAGCGAGTACGAGCAGTACTTC
CDR3 protein: CASSLYGGSEYEQYF

V gene: TRBV11-3
CDR3 length: 16
D gene: TRBD1
J gene: TRBJ2-6
clone size: -
CDR3 DNA: TGTGCCAGCAGCTTAGAGACAGGGTCTGGGGCCAACGTCCTGACTTTC
CDR3 protein: CASSLETGSGANVLTF

V gene: TRBV14
CDR3 length: 12
D gene: -
J gene: TRBJ2-7
clone size: -
CDR3 DNA: TGTGCCAGCAGCCCCCAAAGGCGGGAGCAGTACTTC
CDR3 protein: CASSPQRREQYF

V gene: TRBV15
CDR3 length: 15
D gene: TRBD1
J gene: TRBJ2-7
clone size: -
CDR3 DNA: TGTGCCACCAGCCCCTACTCGGACAGGGGCTACGAGCAGTACTTC
CDR3 protein: CATSPYSDRGYEQYF

V gene: TRBV15
CDR3 length: 15
D gene: TRBD1
J gene: TRBJ1-4
clone size: -
CDR3 DNA: TGTGCCACCAGCAGAGAAGGACAGGGGGATGAAAAACTGTTTTTT
CDR3 protein: CATSREGQGDEKLFF

V gene: TRBV9
CDR3 length: 17
D gene: TRBD2
J gene: TRBJ2-1
clone size: once
CDR3 DNA: TGTGCCAGCAGCTCCCCCGACGGGACTAGCGTGTACAATGAGCAGTTCTTC
CDR3 protein: CASSSPDGTSVYNEQFF

V gene: TRBV19
CDR3 length: 15
D gene: -
J gene: TRBJ1-1
clone size: once
CDR3 DNA: TGTGCCAGTAGTCTTATAGACAGGACGAACACTGAAGCTTTCTTT
CDR3 protein: CASSLIDRTNTEAFF

V gene: TRBV18
CDR3 length: 15
D gene: TRBD2
J gene: TRBJ2-1
clone size: -
CDR3 DNA: TGTGCCAGCTCACCTTTACTAGCGGGAGACAATGAGCAGTTCTTC
CDR3 protein: CASSPLLAGDNEQFF